One and the same sample provided the 8 T cell receptor beta chains below, sequenced in a study of T-cell reconstitution after alpha-beta-depleted transplantation in children. Preparation of the TCRbeta library used unique molecular identifiers. TCRdb independently ran MiXCR on the PCR reads; one entry per CDR3 protein. The sample has 200,000 or so distinct CDR3 sequences; roughly 7% are singletons. The specimen comprised PBMCs, sampled before TCRalphabeta/CD19-depleted stem cell transplant. The receptor source for this set is a boy between 2 and 10 years old with acute lymphoblastic leukemia, due to receive a stem cell transplant.

This clonotype was picked up many times. In DNA, the CDR3 is TGCAGCGTTGGAGGAGTGAACACTGAAGCTTTCTTT. It encodes CSVGGVNTEAFF. The J gene is TRBJ1-1, the V gene TRBV29-1; no reliable D call. The germline V gene has CDR1 SQVTM and CDR2 ANQGSEA. V lost 4 bases to trimming and J lost 0 bases, with 6 bases between them. The CDR3 loop spans 12 amino acids.

This clonotype was counted at least ten times. The genes are TRBV4-2 and TRBJ2-3; 15 bases agree with TRBD2. Germline loops: CDR1 LGHNA, CDR2 YNFKEQ. This CDR3 comprises 17 residues. V shed 2 bases, J shed 4 bases, and the junction held 4 bases outside the gene matches. DNA of the CDR3: TGTGCCAGCAGCCAATGGACTAGCGGGAGGGTCGCAGATACGCAGTATTTT. It codes for CASSQWTSGRVADTQYF.

The table lists this clonotype with a few counts. The CDR3 protein is CASSFDGLSGNTIYF. The CDR3 region has the DNA TGTGCCAGCAGTTTTGACGGGCTCTCTGGAAACACCATATATTTT. The rearrangement uses TRBV12-3 or TRBV12-4 and TRBJ1-3; D gene uncertain. This CDR3 is 15 amino acids long. Deletions cut 3 bases from V and 0 bases from J, with 9 bases between.

The sample holds many counts of this clonotype. This rearrangement joins TRBV20-1 to TRBJ2-4; D gene ambiguous. V lost 1 base and J lost 3, with 7 bases in between. Germline CDR1 reads DFQATT; CDR2 reads SNEGSKA (reference sequence). This CDR3 contains 13 residues. The CDR3 region is CSARAMGKNIQYF. For the CDR3, the DNA is TGCAGTGCTAGAGCGATGGGCAAAAACATTCAGTACTTC.

The chain joins TRBV20-1 to TRBJ2-7; 8 bases are shared with TRBD1. The CDR3 is made up of 16 amino acids. CDR1 is DFQATT and CDR2 is SNEGSKA in the germline V gene (reference sequence). The ends lost 2 bases at V and 3 bases at J; junction bases unmatched: 12. CDR3 amino acids: CSARSRGGTGLYEQYF. CDR3 DNA: TGCAGTGCTAGATCAAGGGGCGGGACAGGACTCTACGAGCAGTACTTC.

In this sample, this clonotype turned up a few times. The chain has TRBV4-2 and TRBJ2-1, with TRBD2 as a possible D gene (7 bases). Germline CDR1 and CDR2: LGHNA and YNFKEQ. With 5 bases removed from V and 9 bases from J, the gap between germline ends came to 17 bases. The CDR3 has 14 amino acids. The CDR3 DNA reads as TGTGCCAGCAGCGTCCGGGGGGCGGAGGGTGAGCAGTTCTTC. Its protein is CASSVRGAEGEQFF.

The chain couples TRBV6-2 or TRBV6-3 to TRBJ2-1; tentative D call: TRBD2 (5 bases). The germline V gene has CDR1 MNHEY and CDR2 SVGEGT. Trimming took off 5 bases at V and 10 bases at J, with 9 bases between the two ends. CDR3 size: 11 residues. The CDR3 sequence is CASSRTGEQFF. CDR3 DNA sequence: TGTGCCAGCAGTCGGACGGGGGAGCAGTTCTTC.

Many counts were recorded for this clonotype. The rearrangement links TRBV29-1 to TRBJ2-2; D perhaps matches TRBD1 (5 bases). Germline V CDR1 and CDR2: SQVTM, ANQGSEA. V was shortened by 3 bases and J by 2 bases, with 10 bases between the two germline ends. CDR3 length: 14 residues. For the CDR3, the DNA is TGCAGCGTTGAGCTTAGGGGCAACACCGGGGAGCTGTTTTTT. As protein: CSVELRGNTGELFF.